Presented here are 27 T cell receptor beta chains from one specimen sequenced in a study of T cell changes during pregnancy in multiple sclerosis. Generated by immunoSEQ multiplex PCR, the TCRdb table keeps only in-frame clones and is missing some. The sample consists of about 120,000 clones, about 93% of them appearing once. The starting material was peripheral blood, obtained before pregnancy. The receptors here all came from a female donor with multiple sclerosis, enrolled in a pregnancy study.

This clone occurred once. The rearrangement uses TRBV5-3 and TRBJ2-7; 7 positions agree with TRBD1. TRBV5-3 has ORF status, its function being uncertain. V lost 10 bases, J lost 3 bases, and 7 bases stayed unmatched. The CDR3 contains 12 residues. The CDR3 is CAETRDSYEQYF. The CDR3 DNA follows: TGTGCCGAGACCCGGGACAGCTACGAGCAGTACTTC.

The chain combines TRBV6-4 with TRBJ1-1; a weak D match, TRBD1 (6 bases). This CDR3 has 14 residues. Trimming pared 5 bases from V and 2 bases from J, leaving 12 bases between. Germline V gene data show CDR1 as MRHNA and CDR2 as SNTAGT. CDR3 sequence (DNA): TGTGCCAGCAGTTTTCTACAGGGCAACACTGAAGCTTTCTTT. It yields the protein CASSFLQGNTEAFF.

The gene calls are TRBV30 and TRBJ2-2, with 11 bases identical to TRBD1. Germline CDR1 reads GTSNPN; CDR2 reads SVGIG (reference sequence). This CDR3 has 13 residues. The V segment lost 5 bases and the J segment 7 bases; nucleotides outside the gene matches: 3. CDR3 amino acids: CAWGQGAIGELFF. Here the CDR3 DNA reads TGTGCCTGGGGACAGGGGGCAATCGGGGAGCTGTTTTTT. The full variable domain, rest sourced from reference TRBV30 and TRBJ2-2, is SQTIHQWPATLVQPVGSPLSLECTVEGTSNPNLYWYRQAAGRGLQLLFYSVGIGQISSEVPQNLSASRPQDRQFILSSKKLLLSDSGFYLCAWGQGAIGELFFGEGSRLTVL.

The V and J genes are TRBV6-1 and TRBJ1-1, with 7 bases fitting TRBD1. J was trimmed by 1 base and V by 6 bases; bases with no gene match: 5. The CDR3 contains 14 residues. The germline V gene encodes CDR1 MNHNS and CDR2 SASEGT. The CDR3 reads CASRKGTENTEAFF. CDR3 DNA: TGTGCCAGCAGAAAAGGGACAGAGAACACTGAAGCTTTCTTT.

The V and J genes are TRBV4-1 and TRBJ1-4, with no clear D. This CDR3 has 15 residues. V lost 3 bases, J lost 5 bases, and 13 bases lay in between. CDR1 is MGHRA, CDR2 YSYEKL, per germline. The CDR3 sequence is CASSQSDSGNEKLFF. The CDR3 nucleotides read TGCGCCAGCAGCCAGTCGGACTCGGGCAATGAAAAACTGTTTTTT.

This rearrangement joins TRBV5-6 to TRBJ1-1; the D is unclear. Germline V CDR1 and CDR2: SGHDT, YYEEEE. The CDR3 is made up of 15 amino acids. Between the trimmed V and J ends, which lost 2 bases and 12 bases, there was a span of 23 bases. Here the CDR3 reads CASSLDPTVSWRTFF. The DNA of the CDR3 is TGTGCCAGCAGCTTAGATCCAACGGTCTCGTGGAGGACTTTCTTT. Based on the CDR3 plus reference TRBV5-6 and TRBJ1-1, the full variable domain is DAGVTQSPTHLIKTRGQQVTLRCSPKSGHDTVSWYQQALGQGPQFIFQYYEEEERQRGNFPDRFSGHQFPNYSSELNVNALLLGDSALYLCASSLDPTVSWRTFFGQGTRLTVV.

V and J are TRBV5-1 and TRBJ1-6; 7 bases match TRBD1. With 4 bases clipped from V and 9 bases from J, the junction kept 7 bases outside the gene matches. The CDR3 contains 14 residues. From germline, CDR1 is SGHRS and CDR2 YFSETQ. As DNA, the CDR3 is TGCGCCAGCAGCGCCGGACAGGCTGTTTCACCCCTCCACTTT. Translated, it gives CASSAGQAVSPLHF. Using reference TRBV5-1 and TRBJ1-6 for the parts outside the CDR3, the full variable domain is KAGVTQTPRYLIKTRGQQVTLSCSPISGHRSVSWYQQTPGQGLQFLFEYFSETQRNKGNFPGRFSGRQFSNSRSEMNVSTLELGDSALYLCASSAGQAVSPLHFGNGTRLTVT.

This sequence joins TRBV2 and TRBJ1-1; D call uncertain. V lost 4 bases, J lost 1 base, and 10 bases lay in between. Germline CDR1 reads SNHLY; CDR2 reads FYNNEI. The CDR3 runs to 14 residues. The CDR3 nucleotides are TGTGCCAGCAGTGCTATAACGAGGAACACTGAAGCTTTCTTT. This gives the protein CASSAITRNTEAFF.

The chain employs TRBV7-9 and TRBJ1-2; D is unresolved. Germline assignment: CDR1 SEHNR and CDR2 FQNEAQ (reference sequence). This CDR3 comprises 13 residues. V was clipped by 5 bases and J by 4 bases, with 11 bases between them. The CDR3 nucleotides are TGTGCCAGCAGCCTCACAAGTTTCTATGGCTACACCTTC. Protein sequence: CASSLTSFYGYTF.

This chain connects TRBV6-5 to TRBJ2-5; maybe TRBD1 (5 bases). The CDR3 totals 11 residues. V was cut by 8 bases and J by 4 bases, with 8 bases left in between. The germline CDR1 and CDR2 sequences are MNHEY and SVGAGI. CDR3 residues: CASGRGETQYF. DNA of the CDR3: TGTGCCAGCGGTAGGGGAGAGACCCAGTACTTC.

The chain links TRBV28 to TRBJ1-2; D unresolved. Germline values: CDR1 MDHEN, CDR2 SYDVKM. V dropped 6 bases and J dropped 4 bases, with 15 bases sitting between them. CDR3 size: 14 residues. The CDR3 DNA follows: TGTGCCAGCAGCCCCCAGGAATACCCCTATGGCTACACCTTC. This sequence encodes CASSPQEYPYGYTF.

This clone is a singleton in its sample. The gene calls are TRBV11-2 and TRBJ2-2; D perhaps matches TRBD2 (6 bases). The V gene's germline CDR1 is SGHAT and CDR2 FQNNGV. The CDR3 length is 17 residues. Deletions cut 1 base from V and 1 base from J, with 13 bases between. CDR3 protein: CASSLGRGAVNTGELFF. Written as DNA, the CDR3 is TGTGCCAGCAGCTTAGGTCGCGGGGCAGTGAACACCGGGGAGCTGTTTTTT.

The gene calls are TRBV2 and TRBJ2-5; D is unresolved. CDR3 length: 12 residues. Deletions cut 4 bases from V and 4 bases from J, with 7 bases between. Germline CDR1 is SNHLY and CDR2 is FYNNEI. CDR3: CASSVDSETQYF. The CDR3 DNA reads TGTGCCAGCAGTGTCGACTCAGAGACCCAGTACTTC.

The sample holds one count of this clone. This chain joins TRBV19 and TRBJ1-1; 8 bases are shared with TRBD1. CDR1 is LNHDA, CDR2 SQIVND, per germline (reference sequence). V lost 7 bases and J lost 4; bases outside the gene matches: 20. The CDR3 has 18 residues. The CDR3 DNA follows: TGTGCCAGTACTCACTTATACTTCCAGGGGGCGGAGGTCACTGAAGCTTTCTTT. Translation gives CASTHLYFQGAEVTEAFF.

The genes are TRBV7-6 and TRBJ1-1; the D gene is possibly TRBD1 (5 bases). The CDR3 loop spans 16 amino acids. The germline gives CDR1 SGHVS, CDR2 FNYEAQ. Trimming left V 5 bases short and J 4 bases short, with 20 bases between. CDR3: CASSRTTPGLLTEAFF. The CDR3 DNA is TGTGCCAGCAGCCGTACTACCCCGGGACTCCTCACTGAAGCTTTCTTT.

For the CDR3, the DNA is TGTGCCAGTAGTATGGAGGGTGGGCTCAATTCACCCCTCCACTTT. Translation gives CASSMEGGLNSPLHF. The V call is TRBV19, the J call TRBJ1-6; no definite D call. The CDR3 is 15 amino acids. In germline, CDR1 is LNHDA, CDR2 SQIVND (reference sequence). V was shortened by 3 bases and J by 7 bases, with 13 bases between the two germline ends.

This clone appeared once. This chain joins TRBV5-5 and TRBJ1-2; D not certain. Germline V CDR1 and CDR2: SGHKS, YYEKEE (reference sequence). The CDR3 loop spans 14 amino acids. V was shortened by 2 bases and J by 4 bases, with 12 bases between the two germline ends. CDR3 bases: TGTGCCAGCAGCTTAGACGGCAGGCCCTATGGCTACACCTTC. This gives the protein CASSLDGRPYGYTF.

The chain employs TRBV27 and TRBJ2-1; no clear D. V lost 2 bases and J lost 6, with 2 bases in between. The CDR3 totals 11 residues. Germline V gene sequence: CDR1 MNHEY, CDR2 SMNVEV (reference sequence). The CDR3 sequence is CASSLRNEQFF. The CDR3, as DNA: TGTGCCAGCAGTTTACGCAATGAGCAGTTCTTC.

The V and J genes are TRBV19 and TRBJ1-1, with TRBD1 matching 7 bases. CDR1 and CDR2 (germline): LNHDA, SQIVND (reference sequence). V dropped 5 bases and J dropped 1; count of bases not matched to a gene: 4. The length of the CDR3 is 14 residues. The CDR3, as DNA: TGTGCCAGTAGTCTTACAGGGGCGAACACTGAAGCTTTCTTT. This gives the protein CASSLTGANTEAFF.

The V gene is TRBV7-9, the J gene TRBJ2-7; D possibly corresponds to TRBD1 (5 bases). V gave up 5 bases and J gave up 2 bases, with 16 bases separating them. The CDR3 extends over 15 amino acids. Germline loops: CDR1 SEHNR, CDR2 FQNEAQ (reference sequence). CDR3 in amino acids: CASSQQALGAYEQYF. The DNA for the CDR3 is TGTGCCAGCAGCCAACAGGCCTTAGGAGCCTACGAGCAGTACTTC.

This clone was detected only a few times. This chain links TRBV9 with TRBJ1-2; no clear D. Trimming cost V 5 bases and J 3 bases, with 8 bases left between them. The CDR3 runs to 12 residues. CDR1 is SGDLS, CDR2 YYNGEE, per germline. The CDR3 sequence is CASRRVDYGYTF. CDR3 sequence (DNA): TGTGCCAGCAGGAGGGTGGACTATGGCTACACCTTC. Filled out from reference TRBV9 and TRBJ1-2, the complete variable domain reads DSGVTQTPKHLITATGQRVTLRCSPRSGDLSVYWYQQSLDQGLQFLIQYYNGEERAKGNILERFSAQQFPDLHSELNLSSLELGDSALYFCASRRVDYGYTFGSGTRLTVV.

This sequence joins TRBV5-1 and TRBJ1-4, with D perhaps TRBD1 (5 bases). Germline V gene sequence: CDR1 SGHRS, CDR2 YFSETQ. The CDR3 has 14 amino acids. With 0 bases removed from V and 8 bases from J, the gap between germline ends came to 11 bases. Written as DNA, the CDR3 is TGCGCCAGCAGCTTGGACAGGATGGAGGAAAAACTGTTTTTT. Amino acid sequence: CASSLDRMEEKLFF.

This rearrangement joins TRBV11-2 to TRBJ2-1, with TRBD1 as a possible D gene (9 bases). The V and J ends lost 4 bases and 6 bases respectively, with 16 bases between them. Germline loops: CDR1 SGHAT, CDR2 FQNNGV. The CDR3 extends over 15 amino acids. Here the CDR3 DNA reads TGTGCCAGCAGCTGGTTAGCGGGACAGGGCAATGAGCAGTTCTTC. Its translation is CASSWLAGQGNEQFF.

This CDR3 reads CASSFVPRRGNEQFF. CDR3 nucleotide sequence: TGTGCCAGCAGTTTCGTGCCCAGGAGGGGTAATGAGCAGTTCTTC. This rearrangement joins TRBV27 to TRBJ2-1; perhaps TRBD2 as D (6 bases). CDR1 is MNHEY, CDR2 SMNVEV, per germline (reference sequence). V was trimmed by 3 bases and J by 7 bases, leaving 16 bases between them. CDR3 size: 15 residues.

The rearrangement uses TRBV7-9 and TRBJ2-2, with 11 bases that match TRBD2. Germline V gene sequence: CDR1 SEHNR, CDR2 FQNEAQ (reference sequence). The V gene end was trimmed by 2 bases and the J gene end by 6 bases; junction bases not matched to a gene: 14. CDR3 length: 19 residues. The CDR3 DNA follows: TGTGCCAGCAGCTTACGGGACAATCAACTAGCGGGAGAGGCCGGGGAGCTGTTTTTT. Encoded protein: CASSLRDNQLAGEAGELFF.

The chain has TRBV28 and TRBJ2-3, with D possibly being TRBD1 (6 bases). Trimming left V 5 bases short and J 7 bases short, with 7 bases between. The CDR3 is 11 amino acids. In germline, CDR1 is MDHEN, CDR2 SYDVKM. In nucleotides, the CDR3 is TGTGCCAGCAGTCAGGGGTATACGCAGTATTTT. Protein product: CASSQGYTQYF.

The CDR3 here is CASSSGTGFYNEQFF. CDR3 nucleotides: TGCGCCAGCAGCTCCGGGACAGGATTTTACAATGAGCAGTTCTTC. V usage is TRBV5-1 and J usage is TRBJ2-1; 8 bases are shared with TRBD1. The V gene's germline CDR1 is SGHRS and CDR2 YFSETQ. CDR3 length equals 15 residues. J was trimmed by 4 bases and V by 3 bases; bases with no gene match: 6.